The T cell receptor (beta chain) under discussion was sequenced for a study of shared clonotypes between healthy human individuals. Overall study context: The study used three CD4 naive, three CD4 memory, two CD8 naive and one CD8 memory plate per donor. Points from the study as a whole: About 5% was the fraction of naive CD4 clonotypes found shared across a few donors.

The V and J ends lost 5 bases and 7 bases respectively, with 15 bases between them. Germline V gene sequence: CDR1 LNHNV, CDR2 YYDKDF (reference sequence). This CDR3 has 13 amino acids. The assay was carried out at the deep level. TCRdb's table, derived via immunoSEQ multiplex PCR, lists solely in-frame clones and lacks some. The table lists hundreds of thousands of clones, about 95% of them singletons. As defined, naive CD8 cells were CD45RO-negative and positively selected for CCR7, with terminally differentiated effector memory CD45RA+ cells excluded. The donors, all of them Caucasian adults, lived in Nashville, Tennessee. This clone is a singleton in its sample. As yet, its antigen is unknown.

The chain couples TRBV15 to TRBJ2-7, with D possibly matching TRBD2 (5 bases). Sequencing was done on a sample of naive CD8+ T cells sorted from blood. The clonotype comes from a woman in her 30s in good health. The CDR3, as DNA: TGTGCCACCAGCGCCACGAGGGCCGGGGAGCAGTACTTC. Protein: CATSATRAGEQYF.